This TCR beta chain was sequenced during a study of blood T cell repertoires in COVID-19. Original data processing: Reference gene primer amplification in the assay estimated nucleated cell counts. TCRdb's copy holds only in-frame clones and misses some; the assay was immunoSEQ multiplex PCR. The V and J calls and clone size were taken over from that table, and D and trimming were inferred from the DNA. The table records hundreds of thousands of clones, about 82% of them present only once. Residents of about two dozen US areas, aged about 18 to 89 years, made up the participants. Recovered status applied to Cohort 3 donors who had two consecutive negative PCRs. It also applied to those with clearance or with symptom resolution. The germline V gene has CDR1 MNHEY and CDR2 SVGEGT. V trimming: 5 bases; J trimming: 1 base; junction bases outside the gene matches: 5. The CDR3 is 15 amino acids.

The sequence came from a woman in her 50s who had recovered from COVID-19. The chain combines TRBV6-2 or TRBV6-3 with TRBJ1-5, with 7 bases aligning to TRBD1. Sequencing input: PBMCs or T cells enriched from blood (not recorded which). CDR3 residues: CASSRGQLSNQPQHF. The CDR3, as DNA: TGTGCCAGCAGTCGGGGACAGTTGAGCAATCAGCCCCAGCATTTT.